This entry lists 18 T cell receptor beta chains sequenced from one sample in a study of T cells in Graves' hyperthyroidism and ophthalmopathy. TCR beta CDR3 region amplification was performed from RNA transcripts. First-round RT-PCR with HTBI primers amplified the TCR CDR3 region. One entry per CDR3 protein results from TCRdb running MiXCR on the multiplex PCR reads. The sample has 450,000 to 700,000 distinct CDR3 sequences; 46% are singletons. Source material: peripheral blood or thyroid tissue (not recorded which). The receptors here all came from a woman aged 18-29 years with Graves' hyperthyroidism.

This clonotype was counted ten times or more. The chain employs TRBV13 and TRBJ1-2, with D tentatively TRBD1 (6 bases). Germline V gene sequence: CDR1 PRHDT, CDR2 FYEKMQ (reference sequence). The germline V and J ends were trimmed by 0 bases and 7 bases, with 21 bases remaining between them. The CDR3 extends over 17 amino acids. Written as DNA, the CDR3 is TGTGCCAGCAGCTTAGGACAGGGCGCTTTCCAAGCCTCTGGCTACACCTTC. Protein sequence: CASSLGQGAFQASGYTF.

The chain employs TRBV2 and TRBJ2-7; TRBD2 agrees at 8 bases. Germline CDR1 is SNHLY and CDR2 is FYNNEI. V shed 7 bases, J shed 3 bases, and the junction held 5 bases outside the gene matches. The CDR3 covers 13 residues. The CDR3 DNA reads TGTGCCAGCAATACCGGGACTAGCTACGAGCAGTACTTC. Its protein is CASNTGTSYEQYF.

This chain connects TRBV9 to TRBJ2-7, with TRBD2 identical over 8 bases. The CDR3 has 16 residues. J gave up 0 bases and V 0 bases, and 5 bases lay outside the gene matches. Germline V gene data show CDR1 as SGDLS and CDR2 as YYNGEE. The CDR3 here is CASSVGTGGSSYEQYF. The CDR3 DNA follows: TGTGCCAGCAGCGTAGGTACGGGGGGGAGCTCCTACGAGCAGTACTTC.

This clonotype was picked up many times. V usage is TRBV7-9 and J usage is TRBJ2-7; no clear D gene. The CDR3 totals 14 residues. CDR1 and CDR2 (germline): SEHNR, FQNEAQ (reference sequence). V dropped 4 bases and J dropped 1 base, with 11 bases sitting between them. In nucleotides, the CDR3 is TGTGCCAGCAGCTCAGAGGATAAGTCCTACGAGCAGTACTTC. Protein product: CASSSEDKSYEQYF.

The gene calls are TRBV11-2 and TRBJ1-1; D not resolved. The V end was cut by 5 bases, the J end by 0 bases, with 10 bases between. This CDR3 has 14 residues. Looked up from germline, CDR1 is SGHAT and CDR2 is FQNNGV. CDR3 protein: CASSAPPMNTEAFF. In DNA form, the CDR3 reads TGTGCCAGCAGCGCCCCCCCCATGAACACTGAAGCTTTCTTT.

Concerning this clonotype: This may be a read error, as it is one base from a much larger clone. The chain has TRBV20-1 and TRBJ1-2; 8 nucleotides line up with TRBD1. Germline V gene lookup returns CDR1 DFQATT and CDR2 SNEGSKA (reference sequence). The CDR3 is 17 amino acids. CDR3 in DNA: TGCAGTGCTAGAGATAGGACAGGGAAGAGGACCAACTATGGCGACACCTTC. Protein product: CSARDRTGKRTNYGDTF.

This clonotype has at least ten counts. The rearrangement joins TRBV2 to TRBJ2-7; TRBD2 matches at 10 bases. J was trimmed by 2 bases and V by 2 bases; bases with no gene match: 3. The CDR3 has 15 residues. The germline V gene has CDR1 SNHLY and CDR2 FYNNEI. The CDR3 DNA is TGTGCCAGCAGTGAATTAGCGGGAGGTGCCTACGAGCAGTACTTC. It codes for CASSELAGGAYEQYF.

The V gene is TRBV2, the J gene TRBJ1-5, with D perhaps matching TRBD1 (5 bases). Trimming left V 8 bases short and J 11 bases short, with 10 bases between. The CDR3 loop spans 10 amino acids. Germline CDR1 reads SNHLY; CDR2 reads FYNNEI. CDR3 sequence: CASGAGSQHF. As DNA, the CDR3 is TGTGCCAGCGGGGCAGGGTCCCAGCATTTT.

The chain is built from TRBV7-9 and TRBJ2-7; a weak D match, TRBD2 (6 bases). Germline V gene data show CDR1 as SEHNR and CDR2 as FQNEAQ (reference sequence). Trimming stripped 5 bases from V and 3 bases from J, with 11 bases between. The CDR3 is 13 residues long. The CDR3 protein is CASSHRRDYEQYF. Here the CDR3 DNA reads TGTGCCAGCAGCCACAGGAGGGACTACGAGCAGTACTTC.

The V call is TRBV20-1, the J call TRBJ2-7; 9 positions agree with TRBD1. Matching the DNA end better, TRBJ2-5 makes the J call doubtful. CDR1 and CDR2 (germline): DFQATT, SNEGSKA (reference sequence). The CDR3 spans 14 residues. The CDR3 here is CSVARDRVGETQYF. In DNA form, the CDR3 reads TGCAGTGTGGCCCGGGACAGGGTAGGGGAGACCCAGTACTTC.

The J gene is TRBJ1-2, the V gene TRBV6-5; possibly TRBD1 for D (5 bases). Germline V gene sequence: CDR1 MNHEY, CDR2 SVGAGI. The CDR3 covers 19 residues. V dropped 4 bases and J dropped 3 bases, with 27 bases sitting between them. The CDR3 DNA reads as TGTGCCAGCAGTTTAAAGACAAGGAGGCAGGGTGAGAATTACTATGGCTACACCTTC. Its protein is CASSLKTRRQGENYYGYTF.

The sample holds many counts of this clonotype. CDR3 sequence: CASSQTLGEQYF. CDR3 sequence (DNA): TGTGCCAGTAGCCAAACACTAGGCGAGCAGTACTTC. The chain employs TRBV19 and TRBJ2-7, with D possibly TRBD2 on 5 matching bases. This CDR3 has 12 amino acids. Trimming took 6 bases from V and 6 from J, leaving 12 bases between them. The germline V gene encodes CDR1 LNHDA and CDR2 SQIVND (reference sequence).

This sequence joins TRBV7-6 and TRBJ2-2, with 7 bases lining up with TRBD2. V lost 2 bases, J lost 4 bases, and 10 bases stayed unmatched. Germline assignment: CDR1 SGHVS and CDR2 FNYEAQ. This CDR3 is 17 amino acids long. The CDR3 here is CASSLFLAGQSTGELFF. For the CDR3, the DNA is TGTGCCAGCAGCTTATTCTTAGCGGGCCAAAGCACCGGGGAGCTGTTTTTT.

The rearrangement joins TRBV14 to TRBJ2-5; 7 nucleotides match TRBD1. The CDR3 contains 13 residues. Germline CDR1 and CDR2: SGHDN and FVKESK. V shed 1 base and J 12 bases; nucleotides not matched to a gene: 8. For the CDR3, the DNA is TGTGCCAGCAGCCAAGGAAGGGGGCTGAGGAAGTACTTC. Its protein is CASSQGRGLRKYF.

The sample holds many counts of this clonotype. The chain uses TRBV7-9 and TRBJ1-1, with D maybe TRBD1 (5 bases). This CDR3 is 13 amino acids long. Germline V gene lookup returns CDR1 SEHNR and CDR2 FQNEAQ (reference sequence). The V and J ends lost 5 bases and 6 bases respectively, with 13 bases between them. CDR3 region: CASSPSGDSEAFF. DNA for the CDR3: TGTGCCAGCAGCCCCAGTGGGGACTCTGAAGCTTTCTTT.

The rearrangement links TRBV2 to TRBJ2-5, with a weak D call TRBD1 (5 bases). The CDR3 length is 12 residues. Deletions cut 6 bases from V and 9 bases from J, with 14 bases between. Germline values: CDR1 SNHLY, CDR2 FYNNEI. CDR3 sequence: CASSKTEEPQYF. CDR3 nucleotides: TGTGCCAGCAGCAAGACAGAGGAACCCCAGTACTTC.

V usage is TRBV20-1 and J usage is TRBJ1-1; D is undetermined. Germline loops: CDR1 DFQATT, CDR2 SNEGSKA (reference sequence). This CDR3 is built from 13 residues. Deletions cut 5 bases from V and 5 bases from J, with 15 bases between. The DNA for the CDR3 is TGCAGTGCTCCAGCCGGAGGGTTTACTGAAGCTTTCTTT. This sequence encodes CSAPAGGFTEAFF.

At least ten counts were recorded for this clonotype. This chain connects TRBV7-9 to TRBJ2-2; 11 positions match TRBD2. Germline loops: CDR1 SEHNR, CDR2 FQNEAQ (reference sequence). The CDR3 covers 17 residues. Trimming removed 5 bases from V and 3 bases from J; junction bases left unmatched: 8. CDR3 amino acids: CASSVSGRAGDTGELFF. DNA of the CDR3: TGTGCCAGCAGCGTTAGCGGGAGGGCCGGGGACACCGGGGAGCTGTTTTTT.